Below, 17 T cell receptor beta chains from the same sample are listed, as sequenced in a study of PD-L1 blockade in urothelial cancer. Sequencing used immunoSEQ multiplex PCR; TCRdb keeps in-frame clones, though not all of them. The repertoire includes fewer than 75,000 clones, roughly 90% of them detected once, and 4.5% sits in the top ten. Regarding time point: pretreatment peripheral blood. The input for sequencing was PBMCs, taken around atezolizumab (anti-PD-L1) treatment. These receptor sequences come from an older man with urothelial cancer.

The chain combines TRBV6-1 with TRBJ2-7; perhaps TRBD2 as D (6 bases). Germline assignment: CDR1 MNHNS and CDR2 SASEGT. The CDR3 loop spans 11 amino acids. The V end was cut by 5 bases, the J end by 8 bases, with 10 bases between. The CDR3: CASSPGTQQYF. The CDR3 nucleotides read TGTGCCAGCAGTCCCGGGACTCAGCAGTACTTC.

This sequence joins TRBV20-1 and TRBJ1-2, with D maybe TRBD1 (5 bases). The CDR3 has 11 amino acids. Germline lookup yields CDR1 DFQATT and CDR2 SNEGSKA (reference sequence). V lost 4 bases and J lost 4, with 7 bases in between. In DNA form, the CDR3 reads TGCAGTGCTACAGGGATCTATGGCTACACCTTC. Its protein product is CSATGIYGYTF.

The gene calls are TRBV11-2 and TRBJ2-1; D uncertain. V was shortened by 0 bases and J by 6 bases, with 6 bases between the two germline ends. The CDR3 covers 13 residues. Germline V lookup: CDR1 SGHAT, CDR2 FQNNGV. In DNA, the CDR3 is TGTGCCAGCAGCTTAGATCTGTTCAATGAGCAGTTCTTC. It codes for CASSLDLFNEQFF.

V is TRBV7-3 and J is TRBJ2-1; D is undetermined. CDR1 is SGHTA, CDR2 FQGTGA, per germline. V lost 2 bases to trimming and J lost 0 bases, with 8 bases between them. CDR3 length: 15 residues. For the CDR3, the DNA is TGTGCCAGCAGCTTAGGTCTGAGCTCCTACAATGAGCAGTTCTTC. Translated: CASSLGLSSYNEQFF.

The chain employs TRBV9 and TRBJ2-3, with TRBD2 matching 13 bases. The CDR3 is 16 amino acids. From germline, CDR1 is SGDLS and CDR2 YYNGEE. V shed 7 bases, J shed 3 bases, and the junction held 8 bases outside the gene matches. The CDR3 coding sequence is TGTGCCAGCGCCGGGACTAGCGGGATCGGTACAGATACGCAGTATTTT. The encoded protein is CASAGTSGIGTDTQYF.

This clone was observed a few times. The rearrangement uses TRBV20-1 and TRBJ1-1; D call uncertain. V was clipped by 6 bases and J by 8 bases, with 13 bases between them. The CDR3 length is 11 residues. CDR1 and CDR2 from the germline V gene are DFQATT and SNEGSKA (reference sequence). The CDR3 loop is CSAPEAVEAFF. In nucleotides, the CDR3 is TGCAGTGCGCCCGAGGCGGTAGAAGCTTTCTTT.

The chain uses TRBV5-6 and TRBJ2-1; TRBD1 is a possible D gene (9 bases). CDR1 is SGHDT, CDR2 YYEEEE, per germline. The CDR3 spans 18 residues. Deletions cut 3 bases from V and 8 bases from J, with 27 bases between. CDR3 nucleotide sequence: TGTGCCAGCAGCTCCCGGGACAGGGTCAGCGGGAGCTGGGATGAGCAGTTCTTC. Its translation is CASSSRDRVSGSWDEQFF.

The CDR3 DNA sequence: TGCGCCAGCAGCCTTGGGACTAGCGGGAGATATCCTAGCACAGATACGCAGTATTTT. This sequence encodes CASSLGTSGRYPSTDTQYF. The rearrangement links TRBV10-1 to TRBJ2-3; 14 positions agree with TRBD2. CDR1 WNHNN and CDR2 SYGVQD come from the germline V gene (reference sequence). After removal of 6 bases from V and 0 bases from J, the junction contained 11 bases not matched to a gene. The CDR3 extends over 19 amino acids.

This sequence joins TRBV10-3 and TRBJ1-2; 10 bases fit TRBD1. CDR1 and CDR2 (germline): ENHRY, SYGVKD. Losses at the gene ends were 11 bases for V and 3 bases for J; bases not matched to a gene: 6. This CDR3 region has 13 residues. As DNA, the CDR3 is TGTGCCGCCCGGGACAGGGGAGACTATGGCTACACCTTC. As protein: CAARDRGDYGYTF.

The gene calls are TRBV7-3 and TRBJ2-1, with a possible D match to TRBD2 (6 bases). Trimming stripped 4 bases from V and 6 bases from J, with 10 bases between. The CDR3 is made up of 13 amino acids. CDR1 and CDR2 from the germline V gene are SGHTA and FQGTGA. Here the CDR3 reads CASSSGLRNEQFF. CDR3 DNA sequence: TGTGCCAGCAGCTCTGGACTACGCAATGAGCAGTTCTTC.

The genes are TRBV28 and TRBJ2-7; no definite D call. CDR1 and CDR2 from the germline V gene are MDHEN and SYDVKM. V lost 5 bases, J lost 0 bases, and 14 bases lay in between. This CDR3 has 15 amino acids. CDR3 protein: CASSNRPTGSYEQYF. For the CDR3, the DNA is TGTGCCAGCAGTAACCGCCCGACGGGCTCCTACGAGCAGTACTTC. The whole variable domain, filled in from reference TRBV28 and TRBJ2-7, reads DVKVTQSSRYLVKRTGEKVFLECVQDMDHENMFWYRQDPGLGLRLIYFSYDVKMKEKGDIPEGYSVSREKKERFSLILESASTNQTSMYLCASSNRPTGSYEQYFGPGTRLTVT.

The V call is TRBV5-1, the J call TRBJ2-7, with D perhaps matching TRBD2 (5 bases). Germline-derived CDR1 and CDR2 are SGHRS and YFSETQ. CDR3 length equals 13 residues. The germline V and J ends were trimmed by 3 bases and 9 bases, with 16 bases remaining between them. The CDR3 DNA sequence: TGCGCCAGCAGCTCCGGACTTAACTTGGGGCAGTACTTC. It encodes CASSSGLNLGQYF. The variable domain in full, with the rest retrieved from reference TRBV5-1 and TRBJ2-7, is KAGVTQTPRYLIKTRGQQVTLSCSPISGHRSVSWYQQTPGQGLQFLFEYFSETQRNKGNFPGRFSGRQFSNSRSEMNVSTLELGDSALYLCASSSGLNLGQYFGPGTRLTVT.

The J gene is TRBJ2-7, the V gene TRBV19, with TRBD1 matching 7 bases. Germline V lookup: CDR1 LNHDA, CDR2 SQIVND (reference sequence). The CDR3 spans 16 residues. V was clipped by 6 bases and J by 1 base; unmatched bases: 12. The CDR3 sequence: CASSHNPGQRSYEQYF. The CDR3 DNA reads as TGTGCCAGTAGCCATAATCCGGGACAGCGGTCCTACGAGCAGTACTTC.

CDR3 nucleotides: TGTGCCAGCAGCCCCGGACTAGCGGGAGCCCGAGAGAGGCAAGAGACCCAGTACTTC. This translates into CASSPGLAGARERQETQYF. The chain joins TRBV6-8 to TRBJ2-5, with 13 bases fitting TRBD2. The V and J ends lost 6 bases and 2 bases, in that order; junction bases with no gene match: 15. In germline, CDR1 is MNHGY, CDR2 SAAAGT. The CDR3 covers 19 residues.

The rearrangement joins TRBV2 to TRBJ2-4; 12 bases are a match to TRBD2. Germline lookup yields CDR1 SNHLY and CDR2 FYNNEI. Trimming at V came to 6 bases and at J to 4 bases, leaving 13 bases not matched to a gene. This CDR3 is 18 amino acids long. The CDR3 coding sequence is TGTGCCAGCAGGGCGGGGACTAGCGGGTCACAACGAAAAAACATTCAGTACTTC. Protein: CASRAGTSGSQRKNIQYF. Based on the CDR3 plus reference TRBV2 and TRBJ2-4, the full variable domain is EPEVTQTPSHQVTQMGQEVILRCVPISNHLYFYWYRQILGQKVEFLVSFYNNEISEKSEIFDDQFSVERPDGSNFTLKIRSTKLEDSAMYFCASRAGTSGSQRKNIQYFGAGTRLSVL.

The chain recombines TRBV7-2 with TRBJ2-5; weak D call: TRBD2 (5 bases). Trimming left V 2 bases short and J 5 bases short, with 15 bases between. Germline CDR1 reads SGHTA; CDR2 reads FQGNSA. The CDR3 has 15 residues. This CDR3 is CASSLTPGVLETQYF. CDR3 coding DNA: TGTGCCAGCAGCTTAACGCCCGGGGTATTGGAGACCCAGTACTTC.

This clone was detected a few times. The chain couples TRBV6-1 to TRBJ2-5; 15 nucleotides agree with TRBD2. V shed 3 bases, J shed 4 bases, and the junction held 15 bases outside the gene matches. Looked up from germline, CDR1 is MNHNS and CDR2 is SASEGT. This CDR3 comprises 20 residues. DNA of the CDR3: TGTGCCAGCAGTGACCCGGGGGACCATGGACTAGCGGGAGGGGGAGAGACCCAGTACTTC. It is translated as CASSDPGDHGLAGGGETQYF.